This passage covers 3 T cell receptor beta chains from one sample sequenced in a study of T-cell reconstitution after alpha-beta-depleted transplantation in children (dated by TCRdb to 2015 to 2016). What the treatment or condition label conveys for this sample: allogeneic hematopoietic cell transplantation with graft depleted of TCRalphabeta T cells and CD19 B cells. Libraries were made using PCR. Sequencing instrument: Illumina HiSeq 2500. Molecular barcoding was employed in the preparation of TCR libraries, with unique molecular identifiers being used to normalize TCRbeta repertoire quantification. The public reads were reanalyzed by TCRdb: fastp trimming at Q25, MiXCR alignment, in-frame beta chains only. Each CDR3 protein appears once, grouped with its most common genes and DNA. This sample gives 580,000 or so distinct CDR3 sequences in total; 23% of them show up just once. The ten biggest clones cover 11% to 15% of the sample.

The sequences come from PBMCs, mostly from graft donor cells, collected 360 days after TCRalphabeta/CD19-depleted stem cell transplant. These TCRs come from a boy younger than two who had a stem cell transplant for acute myeloid leukemia, so the T cells may come from the graft donor.

This clonotype was detected only a few times. CDR3 in amino acids: CASSLDPGRMTQYF. The DNA of the CDR3 is TGTGCCAGCAGCTTAGATCCAGGGAGAATGACCCAGTACTTC. The chain couples TRBV7-2 to TRBJ2-5; D assignment may be TRBD1 or TRBD2 (5 bases each). The CDR3 contains 14 residues. V was cut by 1 base and J by 7 bases, with 13 bases left in between. Germline CDR1 SGHTA, CDR2 FQGNSA.

In this sample, this clonotype turned up many times. The rearrangement joins TRBV12-3 or TRBV12-4 to TRBJ2-7, with D perhaps matching TRBD1 (5 bases). The CDR3 length is 16 residues. V lost 2 bases to trimming and J lost 2 bases, with 16 bases between them. CDR3 sequence reads: CASSLKMGLPPYEQYF. CDR3 DNA sequence: TGTGCCAGCAGTTTAAAAATGGGGCTGCCACCCTACGAGCAGTACTTC.

This clonotype was seen more than once but under ten times. This chain links TRBV20-1 with TRBJ2-5; 7 bases align to TRBD1. The germline V gene encodes CDR1 DFQATT and CDR2 SNEGSKA (reference sequence). The trim removed 3 bases at V and 2 bases at J, leaving 6 bases unmatched. The CDR3 length is 14 residues. The CDR3 reads CSARAGTAQETQYF. CDR3 in DNA: TGCAGTGCTAGGGCCGGGACAGCGCAAGAGACCCAGTACTTC.